Detailed here is one TCR beta chain. Its antigen is unknown. The data originate from a study of OX40 agonist ivuxolimab in advanced cancers. Study context: The patients got ivuxolimab, which is an agonistic anti-OX40 (CD134) antibody. Prior anti-PD-1, anti-PD-L1 or anti-CTLA-4 therapy did not bar entry, and more than 35% had some.

Data came from immunoSEQ multiplex PCR; TCRdb stores just in-frame clones and leaves some out. The repertoire holds around 90,000 clones, about nine tenths seen once, with about 0.29% in the top ten. The trim removed 5 bases at V and 0 bases at J, leaving 4 bases unmatched. CDR3 length: 15 amino acids. The germline CDR1 and CDR2 sequences are MNHEY and SVGAGI. Study-level results: Low clonal expansion, among the lowest seen, marked partial responders at 0.1-3.0 mg/kg.

The sample in question was CD4+ or CD8+ T cells sorted from blood, obtained in a trial of the OX40 agonist ivuxolimab. This sequence joins TRBV6-5 and TRBJ2-3; 8 bases align to TRBD2. This TCR came from an adult with an advanced solid tumor such as melanoma, head and neck, liver or kidney cancer. CDR3 sequence reads: CASSRSGESTDTQYF. CDR3 sequence (DNA): TGTGCCAGCAGTCGTAGCGGGGAGAGCACAGATACGCAGTATTTT.